Listed below are T cell receptor beta chains from one sample, sequenced in a study of cytomegalovirus exposure and HLA in healthy donors. The repertoire was sequenced with immunoSEQ multiplex PCR; TCRdb's copy has only in-frame clones and lacks some. The sample yields about 54,000 clones, 82% seen once. What was sequenced was PBMCs. These receptors were taken from a woman younger than 35 in good health and CMV-seronegative. Each CDR3 is given with its conserved first and last residue. D genes are given only for firm matches. Only part of the rows carry a size: once, few, many, or a class if the clone is expanded.

CASQLAGQADTQYF	TGTGCCAGCCAACTAGCGGGACAGGCAGATACGCAGTATTTT	14	TRBD2	TRBJ2-3	TRBV28	-
CASSPGQGAVRSPLHF	TGTGCCAGCAGTCCCGGACAGGGGGCAGTACGTTCACCCCTCCACTTT	16	TRBD1	TRBJ1-6	TRBV5-6	few
CASSRTSGNEQFF	TGTGCCAGCAGTAGGACTAGCGGAAATGAGCAGTTCTTC	13	TRBD2	TRBJ2-1	TRBV7-2	-
CASSLAGRLQETQYF	TGTGCCAGCAGCTTAGCAGGCAGACTACAAGAGACCCAGTACTTC	15	-	TRBJ2-5	TRBV11-2	-
CATSSEISGSKFF	TGTGCCACCAGCTCCGAGATTAGCGGGAGTAAGTTCTTC	13	TRBD2	TRBJ2-1	TRBV15	-
CASSLVRSEAPGQETQYF	TGTGCCAGCAGCTTAGTACGTTCTGAAGCCCCGGGACAAGAGACCCAGTACTTC	18	-	TRBJ2-5	TRBV7-4	-
CASSLRETQYF	TGTGCCAGCAGTTTACGGGAGACCCAGTACTTC	11	-	TRBJ2-5	TRBV27	-
CASSEGGTGSEKLFF	TGTGCCAGCAGCGAGGGAGGGACAGGGAGTGAAAAACTGTTTTTT	15	TRBD1	TRBJ1-4	TRBV9	-
CASSWGQLTDTQYF	TGTGCCAGCAGCTGGGGACAGCTCACAGATACGCAGTATTTT	14	TRBD1	TRBJ2-3	TRBV7-9	few
CASSSARTGGYTF	TGCGCCAGCAGCTCGGCCCGTACGGGGGGCTACACCTTC	13	-	TRBJ1-2	TRBV5-1	-
CASSSPSWRGGNEQFF	TGTGCCAGCAGTTCCCCGTCGTGGCGGGGGGGGAATGAGCAGTTCTTC	16	TRBD2	TRBJ2-1	TRBV28	-
CASTPRRRDTEAFF	TGTGCCAGTACCCCTCGCCGGAGGGACACTGAAGCTTTCTTT	14	-	TRBJ1-1	TRBV19	-
CALTTGGIQPQHF	TGTGCCCTCACGACAGGGGGCATTCAGCCCCAGCATTTT	13	TRBD1	TRBJ1-5	TRBV28	few
CASSIAWDSPYEQYF	TGTGCCAGTAGTATAGCCTGGGACAGCCCTTACGAGCAGTACTTC	15	TRBD1	TRBJ2-7	TRBV19	-
CASSRRQGNTEAFF	TGTGCCAGCAGTCGGCGACAGGGGAACACTGAAGCTTTCTTT	14	TRBD1	TRBJ1-1	TRBV27	few
CASSVGGGQILYEQFF	TGTGCCAGCAGCGTAGGGGGCGGCCAGATCTTGTATGAGCAGTTCTTC	16	-	TRBJ2-1	TRBV9	-
CASSFMVASTDTQYF	TGCGCCAGCAGCTTCATGGTAGCGAGCACAGATACGCAGTATTTT	15	-	TRBJ2-3	TRBV5-1	once
CASSEVLGRYYGYGYTF	TGTGCCAGCAGTGAAGTTTTGGGGCGGTATTACGGCTATGGCTACACCTTC	17	-	TRBJ1-2	TRBV6-1	-
CASSPTGSNEKLFF	TGTGCCAGCAGCCCGACAGGGTCTAATGAAAAACTGTTTTTT	14	TRBD1	TRBJ1-4	TRBV7-9	-
CASSLGGPYEQYF	TGCGCCAGCAGCCTGGGAGGGCCCTACGAGCAGTACTTC	13	TRBD2	TRBJ2-7	TRBV5-1	-
CASSLGSSGSSYNEQFF	TGTGCCAGCAGCTTAGGTTCTAGCGGGAGCTCCTACAATGAGCAGTTCTTC	17	TRBD2	TRBJ2-1	TRBV7-3	-
CAIRESGGGSGANVLTF	TGTGCCATCAGAGAGAGTGGGGGGGGCTCTGGGGCCAACGTCCTGACTTTC	17	TRBD2	TRBJ2-6	TRBV10-3	-
CASSLVGGSEGSQYF	TGTGCCAGCAGCTTAGTGGGAGGGTCCGAGGGCAGTCAGTACTTC	15	TRBD2	TRBJ2-4	TRBV7-2	-
CASSLMAGTEAFF	TGTGCCAGCAGCTTAATGGCAGGGACTGAAGCTTTCTTT	13	-	TRBJ1-1	TRBV7-3	-
CSVVGIREPGSEQYF	TGCAGCGTTGTCGGGATTAGGGAACCTGGAAGCGAGCAGTACTTC	15	-	TRBJ2-7	TRBV29-1	few
CASSLNPGPLNSPLHF	TGTGCCAGCAGCTTAAACCCGGGTCCCCTTAATTCACCCCTCCACTTT	16	-	TRBJ1-6	TRBV7-9	-
CASSPTSLGNTIYF	TGTGCCAGCAGTCCTACGTCGCTTGGAAACACCATATATTTT	14	-	TRBJ1-3	TRBV7-9	-
CASDTGARETQYF	TGTGCCAGCGATACAGGGGCCCGGGAGACCCAGTACTTC	13	TRBD1	TRBJ2-5	TRBV6-1	-
CSVVTGGVWNEQFF	TGCAGCGTTGTCACGGGAGGGGTGTGGAATGAGCAGTTCTTC	14	TRBD2	TRBJ2-1	TRBV29-1	-
CASSDDQGGHTF	TGTGCCAGCAGTGATGATCAGGGTGGTCACACCTTC	12	-	TRBJ1-2	TRBV6-1	-
CASSLGPPGGAPSWGQYF	TGTGCCAGCAGCTTAGGCCCCCCCGGAGGGGCGCCGAGCTGGGGGCAGTACTTC	18	-	TRBJ2-7	TRBV7-2	-
CASSYSTSGTYEQYF	TGTGCCAGCAGTTACTCGACTAGCGGAACCTACGAGCAGTACTTC	15	TRBD2	TRBJ2-7	TRBV6-6	-
CASSLTTPYAYNEQFF	TGTGCCAGCAGTTTAACTACTCCTTACGCCTACAATGAGCAGTTCTTC	16	-	TRBJ2-1	TRBV27	-
CASSYGWTGNTGELFF	TGTGCCAGCAGTTACGGGTGGACAGGCAACACCGGGGAGCTGTTTTTT	16	TRBD1	TRBJ2-2	TRBV6-5	-
CAWSGDPGYSSNWSGDLYNEQFF	TGTGCCTGGAGTGGTGACCCAGGTTACAGCTCCAACTGGAGCGGAGACTTGTACAATGAGCAGTTCTTC	23	-	TRBJ2-1	TRBV30	-
CAWSVSTEAFF	TGTGCCTGGAGTGTTAGCACTGAAGCTTTCTTT	11	-	TRBJ1-1	TRBV30	-
CASSLLSGHTGELFF	TGTGCCAGCAGTTTATTGTCAGGGCACACCGGGGAGCTGTTTTTT	15	-	TRBJ2-2	TRBV28	few
CASSQKLTGGNTEAFF	TGTGCCAGCAGCCAGAAGTTAACAGGGGGCAACACTGAAGCTTTCTTT	16	TRBD1	TRBJ1-1	TRBV14	-
CAWSVIQVATNEKLFF	TGTGCCTGGAGTGTCATACAGGTTGCAACTAATGAAAAACTGTTTTTT	16	-	TRBJ1-4	TRBV30	-